Listed here are 18 T cell receptor beta chains from one sample, sequenced in a study of OX40 agonist ivuxolimab in advanced cancers. Only in-frame clones appear in the TCRdb table, and some are missing; sequencing was by immunoSEQ multiplex PCR. This table has some 80,000 clones, 94% appearing once. Sequences were derived from CD4+ or CD8+ T cells sorted from blood, sampled in a trial of the OX40 agonist ivuxolimab. The receptor source for this set is an adult with an advanced solid tumor such as melanoma, head and neck, liver or kidney cancer.

This chain uses TRBV30 with TRBJ2-1, with D hard to call. Per the germline V gene, CDR1 is GTSNPN and CDR2 is SVGIG (reference sequence). Trimming took 4 bases from V and 7 from J, leaving 8 bases between them. The CDR3 totals 11 residues. CDR3 DNA sequence: TGTGCCTGGACCGTGGGAAATGAGCAGTTCTTC. It encodes CAWTVGNEQFF.

The rearrangement joins TRBV7-6 to TRBJ2-1; 8 bases are a match to TRBD2. CDR3 length: 18 residues. Germline values: CDR1 SGHVS, CDR2 FNYEAQ. Trimming took 5 bases from V and 3 from J; bases not matched to a gene: 15. In DNA form, the CDR3 reads TGTGCCAGCAGCCCCCTACTCGGGAGGGGGGCTGGCTACAATGAGCAGTTCTTC. Translated, it gives CASSPLLGRGAGYNEQFF.

This clone was picked up one time. Here the CDR3 reads CASSLWLANYQETQYF. The DNA of the CDR3 is TGTGCCAGCAGCTTATGGCTAGCGAACTACCAAGAGACCCAGTACTTC. The chain uses TRBV7-2 and TRBJ2-5, with D perhaps TRBD2 (6 bases). CDR1 SGHTA and CDR2 FQGNSA come from the germline V gene. Trimming removed 2 bases from V and 0 bases from J, with 13 bases in between. The CDR3 covers 16 residues.

The chain carries TRBV6-5 and TRBJ1-5; TRBD1 is a possible D gene (6 bases). This CDR3 region has 15 residues. V dropped 4 bases and J dropped 5 bases, with 15 bases sitting between them. CDR1 is MNHEY, CDR2 SVGAGI, per germline. The CDR3 loop is CASSFYRAGDQPQHF. The CDR3 region has the DNA TGTGCCAGCAGTTTCTACAGGGCTGGTGATCAGCCCCAGCATTTT.

The chain carries TRBV19 and TRBJ2-5; D may be TRBD1 or TRBD2 (5 bases each). The V and J ends lost 6 bases and 1 base respectively, with 15 bases between them. CDR3 length equals 15 residues. CDR1 is LNHDA and CDR2 is SQIVND in the germline V gene (reference sequence). CDR3 nucleotide sequence: TGTGCCAGTAGCGAGACTCCGGGGCTCCAAGAGACCCAGTACTTC. Translated, it gives CASSETPGLQETQYF.

The chain carries TRBV28 and TRBJ2-5; 9 nucleotides agree with TRBD2. This CDR3 is built from 16 residues. Trimming removed 6 bases from V and 1 base from J; junction bases left unmatched: 9. Germline-derived CDR1 and CDR2 are MDHEN and SYDVKM. The chain's CDR3 is CASRGSSGAVQETQYF. DNA for the CDR3: TGTGCCAGCAGGGGGTCTAGCGGGGCGGTCCAAGAGACCCAGTACTTC.

V usage is TRBV11-2 and J usage is TRBJ2-7; tentative D call: TRBD1 (6 bases). From germline, CDR1 is SGHAT and CDR2 FQNNGV. This CDR3 is 15 amino acids long. V gave up 1 base and J gave up 7 bases, with 17 bases separating them. CDR3 coding DNA: TGTGCCAGCAGCTTAGTAGGGGGACCCACGGGGGAGCAGTACTTC. Translated: CASSLVGGPTGEQYF.

V usage is TRBV7-9 and J usage is TRBJ2-5, with D perhaps TRBD2 (6 bases). Germline-derived CDR1 and CDR2 are SEHNR and FQNEAQ (reference sequence). Trimming cost V 8 bases and J 4 bases, with 8 bases left between them. The CDR3 spans 11 residues. The CDR3 DNA reads as TGTGCCAGCGAGGGACTAGAGACCCAGTACTTC. It yields the protein CASEGLETQYF.

The chain employs TRBV5-8 and TRBJ2-7; 9 bases align to TRBD1. Looked up from germline, CDR1 is SGHTS and CDR2 is YDEGEE. This CDR3 is 15 amino acids long. Trimming cost V 5 bases and J 0 bases; bases outside gene matches: 6. The CDR3 DNA reads TGTGCCAGCAGGGACCGGGACAGGGTCTCCTACGAGCAGTACTTC. Encoded protein: CASRDRDRVSYEQYF.

This sequence joins TRBV9 and TRBJ2-3; 13 bases line up with TRBD2. The length of the CDR3 is 18 residues. J gave up 4 bases and V 8 bases, and 16 bases lay outside the gene matches. CDR1 is SGDLS, CDR2 YYNGEE, per germline. The CDR3 sequence: CARLRLAGGSTCPDTQYF. The DNA of the CDR3 is TGTGCCAGACTTAGACTAGCGGGGGGATCAACATGCCCAGATACGCAGTATTTT.

The chain links TRBV5-1 to TRBJ1-1; D not resolved. Germline-derived CDR1 and CDR2 are SGHRS and YFSETQ. The V gene lost 3 bases and the J gene lost 1 base, with 7 bases spanning the gap. This CDR3 spans 13 amino acids. Here the CDR3 reads CASSSGSNTEAFF. In DNA form, the CDR3 reads TGCGCCAGCAGCTCGGGTTCGAACACTGAAGCTTTCTTT.

The J gene is TRBJ1-1, the V gene TRBV7-8; D is uncertain. The CDR3 length is 15 residues. V lost 0 bases to trimming and J lost 0 bases, with 8 bases between them. The V gene's germline CDR1 is SGHVS and CDR2 FQNEAQ. The CDR3 nucleotides read TGTGCCAGCAGCTTAGCCCAGATAATGAACACTGAAGCTTTCTTT. It encodes CASSLAQIMNTEAFF. Drawing the rest from reference TRBV7-8 and TRBJ1-1, the complete variable domain is GAGVSQSPRYKVAKRGQDVALRCDPISGHVSLFWYQQALGQGPEFLTYFQNEAQLDKSGLPSDRFFAERPEGSVSTLKIQRTQQEDSAVYLCASSLAQIMNTEAFFGQGTRLTVV.

This clone was observed a single time. The J gene is TRBJ1-3, the V gene TRBV10-1; 9 nucleotides line up with TRBD1. Trimming cost V 3 bases and J 0 bases; bases outside gene matches: 12. The CDR3 contains 19 residues. Germline CDR1 and CDR2: WNHNN and SYGVQD (reference sequence). Here the CDR3 reads CASSDSRTGARVSGNTIYF. CDR3 coding DNA: TGCGCCAGCAGTGATTCCAGGACAGGGGCGAGGGTCTCTGGAAACACCATATATTTT.

The chain recombines TRBV6-4 with TRBJ2-3, with TRBD2 matching over 11 bases. Germline V lookup: CDR1 MRHNA, CDR2 SNTAGT. The CDR3 has 15 amino acids. V trimming: 6 bases; J trimming: 7 bases; junction bases outside the gene matches: 9. CDR3 sequence reads: CASSETSGAANTQYF. The CDR3 bases are TGTGCCAGCAGCGAGACTAGCGGGGCGGCAAATACGCAGTATTTT.

V is TRBV2 and J is TRBJ2-7, with TRBD2 matching 9 bases. Germline V gives CDR1 SNHLY, CDR2 FYNNEI. Trimming removed 3 bases from V and 1 base from J; junction bases left unmatched: 13. This CDR3 is 18 amino acids long. The CDR3 here is CASSDPAGGQGPSYEQYF. In nucleotides, the CDR3 is TGTGCCAGCAGTGATCCTGCGGGGGGGCAGGGACCATCCTACGAGCAGTACTTC.

The chain uses TRBV27 and TRBJ2-5; 7 bases align to TRBD1. V trimming: 7 bases; J trimming: 5 bases; junction bases outside the gene matches: 10. CDR1 is MNHEY and CDR2 is SMNVEV in the germline V gene (reference sequence). The CDR3 loop spans 14 amino acids. The chain's CDR3 is CASKTGASGETQYF. CDR3 coding DNA: TGTGCCAGCAAAACAGGGGCCTCCGGGGAGACCCAGTACTTC.

The gene calls are TRBV27 and TRBJ2-3; D call uncertain. CDR1 and CDR2 (germline): MNHEY, SMNVEV (reference sequence). V was shortened by 0 bases and J by 6 bases, with 10 bases between the two germline ends. The CDR3 loop spans 14 amino acids. For the CDR3, the DNA is TGTGCCAGCAGTTTATCGCCCTATATCGATACGCAGTATTTT. It is translated as CASSLSPYIDTQYF.

The chain employs TRBV4-3 and TRBJ1-1, with D unclear. Trimming took 5 bases from V and 1 from J, leaving 8 bases between them. Germline V CDR1 and CDR2: LGHNA, YSLEER. This CDR3 region has 13 residues. CDR3 DNA: TGCGCCAGCAGCGTCACTCGGAACACTGAAGCTTTCTTT. Amino acids: CASSVTRNTEAFF.